The T cell receptor beta chain described here comes from a study of identical twins. Study results and limitations: Insertions were fewer in abundant cord blood beta clonotypes, whereas memory repertoires showed none of this pattern.

Germline V gives CDR1 SGHRS, CDR2 YFSETQ. V gave up 5 bases and J gave up 5 bases, with 14 bases separating them. The CDR3 is 14 residues long. TCRdb re-derived calls from the 5' RACE reads in MiXCR, one entry per CDR3 protein. This sample carries some 330,000 distinct CDR3 sequences, approximately 8.8% of them seen once, and the ten largest clones take approximately 8.9%. This clonotype was counted ten times or more. What it recognizes is unknown. The chain uses TRBV5-1 and TRBJ2-1; the D gene is possibly TRBD2 (5 bases). Sequenced input: naive T cells sorted from blood. The origin of this receptor is a woman aged 45-65 years in good health. The CDR3 nucleotides read TGCGCCAGCAGTAAGAGGGAGAGGAACAATGAGCAGTTCTTC. The encoded protein is CASSKRERNNEQFF. Full variable domain (remainder filled in from reference TRBV5-1 and TRBJ2-1): KAGVTQTPRYLIKTRGQQVTLSCSPISGHRSVSWYQQTPGQGLQFLFEYFSETQRNKGNFPGRFSGRQFSNSRSEMNVSTLELGDSALYLCASSKRERNNEQFFGPGTRLTVL.